This T cell receptor beta chain was captured in a study of cytomegalovirus exposure and HLA in healthy donors. Study outcomes and limitations: A missense DCLRE1C variant was associated with V- and J-gene trimming of TCR beta chains in a later analysis, and an independent cohort replicated the association. Later analysis identified 16,000 or so TCR beta sequences associated with HLA alleles, using a false discovery rate threshold of 0.05.

Donors sampled were nominally healthy, though unrecorded immune exposures were likely. Amplification used 60 Vbeta primers and 13 Jbeta primers. The method was immunoSEQ multiplex PCR; TCRdb's version includes in-frame clones alone and lacks a portion of them. The sample holds about 110,000 clones, 73% seen once. On this clone itself: Its antigen is unidentified.

The sequence derives from a woman in her thirties or forties in good health and CMV-seronegative. The source material was PBMCs.

In DNA, the CDR3 is TGCGCCAGCAGCGTCGGGGGGCTCGAGCAGTACTTC. It yields the protein CASSVGGLEQYF. The V call is TRBV10-2, the J call TRBJ2-7, with D perhaps matching TRBD2 (7 bases). The CDR3 has 12 residues. With 6 bases removed from V and 6 bases from J, the gap between germline ends came to 12 bases. Germline CDR1 is WSHSY and CDR2 is SAAADI.